This is a list of T cell receptor beta chains from one sample in a study of blood T cells in healthy people across ages. TCRdb passed the 5' RACE reads through MiXCR, listing each CDR3 protein once. Found here are some 920,000 distinct CDR3 sequences, roughly 51% of them singletons; the top ten hold about a fifth. Material: blood. The receptors shown here come from a woman aged 60-75 years in good health. Each CDR3 is given with its conserved first and last residue. Clone size is not always given. Where it is, it says once, few, many or a class for expanded clones.

v_call	clone_size	cdr3_aa
TRBV29-1	NA	CSVGEAGAMNTEAFF
TRBV7-2	NA	CASSSGQDLTYEQYF
TRBV19	NA	CATAPTGTTDTQYF
TRBV3-1	NA	CASSHGKQRTDTQYF
TRBV9	NA	CASSVAGQGAWETQYF
TRBV27	NA	CASRSGVHSYEQYF
TRBV5-1	few	CASSFGGAEITDTQYF
TRBV24-1	few	CATSTTTDTQYF
TRBV6-5	few	CASSLYGTGSVDTQYF
TRBV20-1	few	CSAAVGEGGKLFF
TRBV28	NA	CASTAGGRVNIQYF
TRBV18	NA	CASSPPNRDEQYF
TRBV7-2	NA	CAISKQGTEQYF
TRBV4-2	few	CASSQDRRQPQHF
TRBV28	NA	CASSRDIGEQYF
TRBV12-3/TRBV12-4	NA	CASSFQIPEQYF
TRBV7-9	NA	CASSRPLDGEYEQYF
TRBV10-3	NA	CAISGGPEQYF
TRBV20-1	NA	CSARDGFIRSDTQYF
TRBV4-3	NA	CASSQVLWDYGYTF
TRBV7-2	few	CASSLGSGVTYEQYF
TRBV20-1	NA	CSARRGSNQPQHF
TRBV9	NA	CASSASGQGPSFF
TRBV10-3	NA	CAISDSGSEQYF
TRBV4-3	many	CASSQDGNRLNEQFF
TRBV4-1	few	CASSQVLNRGPYEQYF
TRBV20-1	NA	CSAGPRGYTF
TRBV6-5	NA	CASSLSPPTGGDEQYF
TRBV9	NA	CASSIGDTYNEQFF
TRBV29-1	many	CSVKIQGSYEQYF
TRBV2	few	CASSGDRGITDTQYF
TRBV14	few	CASSATITQYF
TRBV7-8	NA	CASSWGGGQQFF
TRBV4-2	NA	CASSLRTGRQAFF
TRBV6-5	NA	CASSYLFTGVNTGELFF
TRBV29-1	NA	CSVAVTGVETQYF
TRBV20-1	NA	CSASHRGGYSNQPQHF
TRBV28	few	CASSQTSGFSYEQYF
TRBV12-3/TRBV12-4	few	CASSFVRGSQETQYF
TRBV20-1	few	CSARELGTGGLQETQYF
TRBV10-3	few	CAISAGTGDTEAFF
TRBV28	once	CASSGVGIYGYTF
TRBV10-3	once	CAISFSGGTNEQFF
TRBV2	NA	CASSRGGRGFEQYF
TRBV25-1	few	CASSRSGFGEKLFF
TRBV30	NA	CAWNSQTTSNEQFF
TRBV20-1	NA	CSARSGLAGGLFYEQYF
TRBV7-2	few	CASSLGDRAGYEQYF
TRBV10-3	NA	CAISESKGGYEQYF
TRBV7-2	NA	CASSFGRGLASYEQYF
TRBV25-1	few	CASSPQGAGYGYTF
TRBV10-3	few	CAISEEGRASPLHF